The 20 T cell receptor beta chains below come from one sample, sequenced in a study of cytomegalovirus exposure and HLA in healthy donors. The data were produced by immunoSEQ multiplex PCR, yet TCRdb's version contains in-frame clones alone and is incomplete. The sample comprises about 160,000 clones, approximately 86% of which are singletons, and about 2.3% rests with the top ten. The sample taken for sequencing was PBMCs. These receptors all stem from a young woman in good health and CMV-seronegative.

Comment on this clone: Additional DNA sequences in this sample encode the identical CDR3. The chain joins TRBV18 to TRBJ1-1; D possibly corresponds to TRBD1 (6 bases). The CDR3 has 13 amino acids. The germline V gene has CDR1 KGHSH and CDR2 LQKENI. V was shortened by 3 bases and J by 3 bases, with 8 bases between the two germline ends. The CDR3 region has the DNA TGTGCCAGCTCACCCAGGGGCGACACTGAAGCTTTCTTT. It is translated as CASSPRGDTEAFF.

CDR3 sequence reads: CASRTGGYGYTF. The CDR3 region has the DNA TGTGCCAGCAGGACAGGGGGCTATGGCTACACCTTC. The chain uses TRBV27 and TRBJ1-2; 9 nucleotides match TRBD1. Trimming at V came to 6 bases and at J to 4 bases, leaving 0 bases not matched to a gene. Per the germline V gene, CDR1 is MNHEY and CDR2 is SMNVEV (reference sequence). The CDR3 is 12 residues long.

This clone showed up just once. The CDR3 region has the DNA TGCGCCAGCAGCCGAACAGGGGGCACTAATGAAAAACTGTTTTTT. Amino acids: CASSRTGGTNEKLFF. The chain couples TRBV4-1 to TRBJ1-4; TRBD1 aligns across 9 bases. V was clipped by 4 bases and J by 2 bases; unmatched bases: 2. Germline loops: CDR1 MGHRA, CDR2 YSYEKL. This CDR3 comprises 15 residues.

For this clone: Other DNA sequences in this specimen translate into the identical CDR3. The chain links TRBV27 to TRBJ2-3; D not resolved. V was trimmed by 5 bases and J by 0 bases, leaving 15 bases between them. Looked up from germline, CDR1 is MNHEY and CDR2 is SMNVEV (reference sequence). The CDR3 totals 16 residues. The DNA of the CDR3 is TGTGCCAGCAGTGACCAGCACGCGGCTAGCACAGATACGCAGTATTTT. It encodes CASSDQHAASTDTQYF.

The rearrangement uses TRBV9 and TRBJ1-2, with 7 bases fitting TRBD1. The CDR3 loop spans 16 amino acids. Germline CDR1 reads SGDLS; CDR2 reads YYNGEE. Trimming at V came to 5 bases and at J to 8 bases, leaving 18 bases not matched to a gene. The CDR3 region has the DNA TGTGCCAGCAGTGCTCAAAACCCAGGGGGACCGAGGGGCTACACCTTC. This gives the protein CASSAQNPGGPRGYTF.

This rearrangement joins TRBV5-4 to TRBJ2-5; D is perhaps TRBD2 (6 bases). Deletions cut 4 bases from V and 5 bases from J, with 12 bases between. CDR1 is SGHNT, CDR2 YYREEE, per germline (reference sequence). CDR3 length: 13 residues. CDR3 sequence reads: CASSGFRGETQYF. The CDR3 nucleotides are TGTGCCAGCAGCGGATTCCGGGGGGAGACCCAGTACTTC.

V is TRBV4-3 and J is TRBJ1-5, with D unresolved. There are 13 residues in the CDR3. Germline V gene sequence: CDR1 LGHNA, CDR2 YSLEER. Trimming took 5 bases from V and 4 from J, leaving 9 bases between them. The CDR3 protein is CASSTTRNQPQHF. The CDR3 coding sequence is TGCGCCAGCAGCACCACTAGGAATCAGCCCCAGCATTTT.

The genes are TRBV13 and TRBJ2-1; D perhaps matches TRBD2 (6 bases). Trimming removed 2 bases at V and 8 bases at J, with 13 bases between. CDR1 and CDR2 (germline): PRHDT, FYEKMQ (reference sequence). This CDR3 contains 14 residues. The CDR3 DNA follows: TGTGCCAGCAGCTTACCTGGGGAGGTCCATGAGCAGTTCTTC. It translates to CASSLPGEVHEQFF.

The genes are TRBV5-1 and TRBJ2-7; D is perhaps TRBD2 (5 bases). The germline CDR1 and CDR2 sequences are SGHRS and YFSETQ. Trimming took 1 base from V and 3 from J, leaving 11 bases between them. The CDR3 length is 14 residues. CDR3 sequence (DNA): TGCGCCAGCAGCTTGTCAGCGGCGGTCTACGAGCAGTACTTC. Its translation is CASSLSAAVYEQYF.

V usage is TRBV6-6 and J usage is TRBJ2-7; TRBD1 aligns across 9 bases. CDR1 and CDR2 from the germline V gene are MNHNY and SVGAGI (reference sequence). The CDR3 runs 16 residues. The ends lost 2 bases at V and 3 bases at J; junction bases unmatched: 8. The CDR3: CASSYHKTGGGYEQYF. The CDR3 DNA is TGTGCCAGCAGTTACCATAAGACAGGGGGAGGCTACGAGCAGTACTTC.

The J gene is TRBJ1-1, the V gene TRBV29-1; D is possibly TRBD1 (5 bases). Per the germline V gene, CDR1 is SQVTM and CDR2 is ANQGSEA. V shed 4 bases and J shed 2 bases, with 14 bases lying between them. This CDR3 has 14 residues. The CDR3 is CSVVYQGSNTEAFF. CDR3 nucleotides: TGCAGCGTTGTCTATCAGGGCTCCAACACTGAAGCTTTCTTT.

The chain joins TRBV27 to TRBJ2-5; TRBD1 matches 7 bases. CDR3 length: 20 amino acids. Trimming took 3 bases from V and 5 from J; bases not matched to a gene: 24. The germline CDR1 and CDR2 sequences are MNHEY and SMNVEV (reference sequence). CDR3 amino acids: CASSFLPSTLRQGAYETQYF. CDR3 nucleotide sequence: TGTGCCAGCAGTTTTTTACCATCTACCCTTCGACAGGGCGCTTACGAGACCCAGTACTTC.

V usage is TRBV30 and J usage is TRBJ1-4; D not resolved. V was trimmed by 1 base and J by 0 bases, leaving 6 bases between them. The CDR3 contains 14 residues. CDR1 and CDR2 (germline): GTSNPN, SVGIG (reference sequence). CDR3 in DNA: TGTGCCTGGAGTGACAGTGCAACTAATGAAAAACTGTTTTTT. As protein: CAWSDSATNEKLFF.

The chain employs TRBV4-2 and TRBJ1-4, with 8 bases matching TRBD1. This CDR3 is 14 amino acids long. Germline-derived CDR1 and CDR2 are LGHNA and YNFKEQ. J gave up 5 bases and V 1 base, and 0 bases lay outside the gene matches. CDR3 bases: TGTGCCAGCAGCCAAGGACAGGGGAATGAAAAACTGTTTTTT. This translates into CASSQGQGNEKLFF.

The CDR3 DNA follows: TGTGCCAGCAGCCCCCAGGGGGGCACTGAAGCTTTCTTT. Translating it yields CASSPQGGTEAFF. V is TRBV7-2 and J is TRBJ1-1, with 7 bases lining up with TRBD1. Germline lookup yields CDR1 SGHTA and CDR2 FQGNSA. The CDR3 runs to 13 residues. V dropped 5 bases and J dropped 4; count of bases not matched to a gene: 4.

The rearrangement uses TRBV29-1 and TRBJ2-3, with D maybe TRBD1 (5 bases). Deletions cut 7 bases from V and 2 bases from J, with 13 bases between. Germline loops: CDR1 SQVTM, CDR2 ANQGSEA. CDR3 size: 13 residues. CDR3 sequence reads: CSAGHLLTDTQYF. DNA of the CDR3: TGCAGCGCCGGACATCTCCTCACAGATACGCAGTATTTT.

The CDR3 DNA follows: TGTGTTACGAAGACAGGGTTTAGCACAGATACGCAGTATTTT. This gives the protein CVTKTGFSTDTQYF. The rearrangement joins TRBV6-5 to TRBJ2-3, with 7 bases matching TRBD1. The CDR3 is made up of 14 amino acids. Germline CDR1 is MNHEY and CDR2 is SVGAGI.

The V call is TRBV5-1, the J call TRBJ2-4, with no clear D. In germline, CDR1 is SGHRS, CDR2 YFSETQ. This CDR3 has 20 residues. The V end was cut by 0 bases, the J end by 0 bases, with 22 bases between. In nucleotides, the CDR3 is TGCGCCAGCAGCTTGGGAGGATCCATTCAGTTACCACTAGCCAAAAACATTCAGTACTTC. This sequence encodes CASSLGGSIQLPLAKNIQYF.

The chain carries TRBV4-3 and TRBJ2-3, with 7 bases fitting TRBD1. The CDR3 extends over 16 amino acids. CDR1 LGHNA and CDR2 YSLEER come from the germline V gene. Trimming at V came to 1 base and at J to 2 bases, leaving 6 bases not matched to a gene. CDR3 loop: CASSQARGQLTDTQYF. In DNA, the CDR3 is TGCGCCAGCAGCCAAGCAAGGGGACAGCTCACAGATACGCAGTATTTT.

CDR3: CSGSGTGKDYEQYF. In DNA form, the CDR3 reads TGCAGCGGGTCCGGGACAGGGAAGGACTACGAGCAGTACTTC. V is TRBV29-1 and J is TRBJ2-7, with TRBD1 matching 9 bases. The trim removed 7 bases at V and 3 bases at J, leaving 10 bases unmatched. The CDR3 has 14 amino acids. Germline CDR1 reads SQVTM; CDR2 reads ANQGSEA.